This T cell receptor beta chain was identified in a study of response to subunit inactivated influenza vaccine. Broader study findings: Few additional T cells are recruited per seasonal influenza vaccination, authors suggested.

Trimming stripped 5 bases from V and 1 base from J, with 14 bases between. This CDR3 spans 15 amino acids. MiXCR, applied by TCRdb to the RT-PCR reads, yields one record per CDR3 protein. The profile shows under 550,000 distinct CDR3 sequences, 7.6% of them singletons. This clonotype was seen a few times. Its antigen is undetermined. The starting material was PBMCs from blood, obtained less than 30 months after vaccination. The sequence came from a man between 50 and 70 years old who received an inactivated influenza vaccine. V and J are TRBV12-3 or TRBV12-4 and TRBJ1-1; tentative D call: TRBD1 (6 bases). CDR3 coding DNA: TGTGCCAGCAGTCCTAGGGGCAGGGGGAACACTGAAGCTTTCTTT. Encoded protein: CASSPRGRGNTEAFF.